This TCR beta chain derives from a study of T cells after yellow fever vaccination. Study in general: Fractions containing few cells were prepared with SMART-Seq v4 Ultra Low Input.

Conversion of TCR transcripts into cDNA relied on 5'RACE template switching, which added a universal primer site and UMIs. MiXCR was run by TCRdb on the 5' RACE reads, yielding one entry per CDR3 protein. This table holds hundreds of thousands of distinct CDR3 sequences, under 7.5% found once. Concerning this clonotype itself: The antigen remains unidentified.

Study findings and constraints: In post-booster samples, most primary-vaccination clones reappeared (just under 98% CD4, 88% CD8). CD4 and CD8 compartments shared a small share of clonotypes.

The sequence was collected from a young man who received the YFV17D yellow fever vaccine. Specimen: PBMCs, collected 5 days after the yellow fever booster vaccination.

In nucleotides, the CDR3 is TGTGCCAGCAGCCAAGCCCGGACAGGTGCGAACACCGGGGAGCTGTTTTTT. Translated, it gives CASSQARTGANTGELFF. The rearrangement uses TRBV3-1 and TRBJ2-2, with 7 bases that match TRBD1. V shed 1 base, J shed 0 bases, and the junction held 5 bases outside the gene matches. Germline assignment: CDR1 LGHDT and CDR2 YNNKEL (reference sequence). This CDR3 is built from 17 residues.